A selection of T cell receptor beta chains follows, all from one sample in a study of T cell changes during pregnancy in multiple sclerosis. Produced via immunoSEQ multiplex PCR; TCRdb's table is partial and in-frame only. The table has roughly 40,000 clones, roughly nine tenths seen once. The specimen comprised CD4+ T cells from peripheral blood mononuclear cells, sampled before pregnancy. The origin of the receptors is a female donor with multiple sclerosis, enrolled in a pregnancy study. Both conserved end residues are part of each CDR3. A D gene is named only where the DNA matches it firmly. The size field is filled for only some rows; it gives once, few, many or a size class.

15	TRBV5-5	once	TRBJ2-7	NA	CASSLTSILAVEQYF	TGTGCCAGCAGCTTGACTAGTATCTTAGCGGTCGAGCAGTACTTC
14	TRBV19	NA	TRBJ2-4	TRBD2	CASKERGAKNIQYF	TGTGCCAGTAAGGAGCGGGGGGCCAAAAACATTCAGTACTTC
15	TRBV19	NA	TRBJ2-7	TRBD1	CASSSGTGGSYEQYF	TGTGCCAGTAGCTCCGGGACAGGGGGCTCCTACGAGCAGTACTTC
16	TRBV27	NA	TRBJ2-1	TRBD2	CASSLILAGGYNEQFF	TGTGCCAGCAGTCTGATACTAGCGGGGGGATACAATGAGCAGTTCTTC
20	TRBV21-1	NA	TRBJ2-6	NA	CASSKGGGTGVNSGANVLTF	TGTGCCAGCAGCAAAGGGGGGGGGACAGGGGTTAACTCTGGGGCCAACGTCCTGACTTTC
14	TRBV5-6	NA	TRBJ2-1	TRBD2	CAGGVRGPLNEQFF	TGTGCCGGGGGGGTGCGGGGCCCCCTCAATGAGCAGTTCTTC
15	TRBV19	once	TRBJ2-3	NA	CASSIDGTPGDTQYF	TGTGCCAGTAGTATAGACGGGACACCCGGAGATACGCAGTATTTT
14	TRBV10-3	NA	TRBJ1-5	TRBD1	CAIRGTGVHQPQHF	TGTGCCATCAGAGGGACAGGGGTTCATCAGCCCCAGCATTTT
12	TRBV7-2	NA	TRBJ2-7	NA	CASSLVQGEQYF	TGTGCCAGCAGCTTAGTACAGGGAGAGCAGTACTTC
15	TRBV9	NA	TRBJ1-2	TRBD1	CASSEQGAANYGYTF	TGTGCCAGCAGCGAACAGGGGGCTGCTAACTATGGCTACACCTTC
15	TRBV7-2	NA	TRBJ1-4	NA	CASSNAQGSSEKLFF	TGTGCCAGCAGCAACGCGCAGGGGAGTTCTGAAAAACTGTTTTTT
15	TRBV6-6	few	TRBJ1-1	TRBD1	CASSYSDRGRSEAFF	TGTGCCAGCAGTTACTCTGACAGGGGGAGATCTGAAGCTTTCTTT
16	TRBV4-2	NA	TRBJ2-1	TRBD2	CASSQVSGGAYNEQFF	TGTGCCAGCAGCCAAGTGAGCGGGGGGGCTTACAATGAGCAGTTCTTC
16	TRBV19	NA	TRBJ2-1	NA	CASSIPTGGGYNEQFF	TGTGCCAGTAGTATTCCTACGGGGGGCGGGTACAATGAGCAGTTCTTC
11	TRBV5-1	NA	TRBJ1-4	NA	CANEAGEKLFF	TGCGCCAACGAAGCCGGGGAAAAACTGTTTTTT
13	TRBV5-4	once	TRBJ1-2	TRBD1	CASSSAGQGGYTF	TGTGCCAGCAGTTCAGCGGGACAGGGGGGCTACACCTTC
15	TRBV9	NA	TRBJ2-7	TRBD2	CASSVAASGDYEQYF	TGTGCCAGCAGCGTAGCGGCTAGCGGGGACTACGAGCAGTACTTC
14	TRBV9	few	TRBJ1-1	NA	CASRGADSNTEAFF	TGTGCCAGCAGGGGGGCAGATTCGAACACTGAAGCTTTCTTT
15	TRBV19	NA	TRBJ1-5	TRBD1	CASSMRQGPVQPQHF	TGTGCCAGTAGTATGAGACAGGGCCCCGTACAGCCCCAGCATTTT
14	TRBV6-6	NA	TRBJ1-2	TRBD1	CASNDRGKVWGYTF	TGTGCCAGCAACGACAGGGGGAAGGTTTGGGGCTACACCTTC
15	TRBV9	NA	TRBJ2-6	NA	CASSPQSSGANVLTF	TGTGCCAGCAGCCCACAGAGCTCTGGGGCCAACGTCCTGACTTTC
16	TRBV18	once	TRBJ1-5	NA	CASSLNAGATYQPQHF	TGTGCCAGCTCACTAAACGCAGGGGCGACCTATCAGCCCCAGCATTTT
15	TRBV7-9	NA	TRBJ1-4	NA	CASSLNEATNEKLFF	TGTGCCAGCAGCTTAAACGAGGCAACTAATGAAAAACTGTTTTTT